This TCR beta chain was sequenced during a study of T cells after yellow fever vaccination. Whole-study results and caveats: Overall, a small share of clonotypes was seen in both CD4 and CD8 compartments.

This clonotype was seen ten or more times. What it binds is unknown. This CDR3 is 15 amino acids long. Losses at the gene ends were 0 bases for V and 4 bases for J; bases not matched to a gene: 4. Germline loops: CDR1 SGHRS, CDR2 YFSETQ. In TCRdb, the 5' RACE reads were re-called with MiXCR into one record per CDR3 protein. The sample has over 150,000 distinct CDR3 sequences, roughly 6.2% seen once. This sample comprised CD4+ T cells sorted from PBMCs, obtained on the day of the first yellow fever vaccination. The sequence was obtained from a young man who received the YFV17D yellow fever vaccine. This chain links TRBV5-1 with TRBJ2-1; 7 bases map to TRBD1. CDR3 nucleotide sequence: TGCGCCAGCAGCTTGGCGGGACAGCTTTACAATGAGCAGTTCTTC. Protein: CASSLAGQLYNEQFF. Combining the CDR3 with reference TRBV5-1 and TRBJ2-1 gives the whole variable domain KAGVTQTPRYLIKTRGQQVTLSCSPISGHRSVSWYQQTPGQGLQFLFEYFSETQRNKGNFPGRFSGRQFSNSRSEMNVSTLELGDSALYLCASSLAGQLYNEQFFGPGTRLTVL.